Below are 13 T cell receptor beta chains sequenced from a single sample in a study of blood T cell repertoires in COVID-19. Here immunoSEQ multiplex PCR was the method, and the copy in TCRdb shows in-frame clones only, minus some. The sample comprises more than 300,000 clones, 70% to 90% of which are singletons, and less than 11% rests with the top ten. What was sequenced was peripheral blood. The source is a woman aged 25 to 39 with COVID-19, enrolled during active disease.

V is TRBV5-4 and J is TRBJ1-4, with TRBD1 as a possible D gene (5 bases). Germline V lookup: CDR1 SGHNT, CDR2 YYREEE (reference sequence). Between the trimmed V and J ends, which lost 0 bases and 12 bases, there was a span of 15 bases. CDR3 length: 14 residues. The CDR3 DNA reads as TGTGCCAGCAGCTTGGATTCAGGAAAACAGGAACTGTTTTTT. Its protein product is CASSLDSGKQELFF.

The chain employs TRBV4-1 and TRBJ1-2; D is unclear. This CDR3 spans 14 amino acids. V shed 1 base and J shed 6 bases, with 12 bases lying between them. Per the germline V gene, CDR1 is MGHRA and CDR2 is YSYEKL. DNA of the CDR3: TGCGCCAGCAGCCAAGCTCCGTACGGGGATGGCTACACCTTC. Encoded protein: CASSQAPYGDGYTF.

The gene calls are TRBV4-1 and TRBJ2-1, with D possibly matching TRBD2 (5 bases). Trimming removed 0 bases from V and 16 bases from J, with 13 bases in between. Germline V lookup: CDR1 MGHRA, CDR2 YSYEKL. The CDR3 sequence is 12 residues long. In DNA, the CDR3 is TGCGCCAGCAGCCAAGATTCGGGAATTACCTTCTTC. Its translation: CASSQDSGITFF.

The J gene is TRBJ2-7, the V gene TRBV28; possible D gene TRBD2, 5 bases. Germline values: CDR1 MDHEN, CDR2 SYDVKM. There are 14 residues in the CDR3. Trimming took off 4 bases at V and 1 base at J, with 11 bases between the two ends. This CDR3 is CASSSGSSSYEQYF. In DNA form, the CDR3 reads TGTGCCAGCAGTTCGGGGAGCAGTTCCTACGAGCAGTACTTC.

The chain employs TRBV11-3 and TRBJ2-1; D unresolved. Germline V gives CDR1 SGHNT, CDR2 YENEEA. The CDR3 extends over 13 amino acids. V lost 0 bases and J lost 9, with 9 bases in between. The CDR3 DNA sequence: TGTGCCAGCAGCTTAGATCAGCGTGCTGAGCAGTTCTTC. It encodes CASSLDQRAEQFF.

The chain joins TRBV5-1 to TRBJ2-1; D is uncertain. V gave up 4 bases and J gave up 8 bases, with 16 bases separating them. Looked up from germline, CDR1 is SGHRS and CDR2 is YFSETQ. This CDR3 spans 14 amino acids. The CDR3 loop is CASSHGSAQDEQFF. The CDR3 region has the DNA TGCGCCAGCAGCCACGGTAGTGCCCAGGATGAGCAGTTCTTC.

The chain joins TRBV4-1 to TRBJ1-2; D might be TRBD1 (6 bases). Deletions cut 4 bases from V and 3 bases from J, with 18 bases between. CDR3 length: 16 residues. Germline CDR1 reads MGHRA; CDR2 reads YSYEKL. CDR3 DNA: TGCGCCAGCAGCCGAACTAGGAGGACAGAGTACTATGGCTACACCTTC. Translating gives CASSRTRRTEYYGYTF.

V usage is TRBV10-3 and J usage is TRBJ2-5; 7 bases fit TRBD2. There are 15 residues in the CDR3. The germline gives CDR1 ENHRY, CDR2 SYGVKD. V shed 0 bases, J shed 4 bases, and the junction held 5 bases outside the gene matches. The CDR3 DNA follows: TGTGCCATCAGTGAGTCAACGGGAGGAGGAGAGACCCAGTACTTC. Its translation: CAISESTGGGETQYF.

This chain joins TRBV6-5 and TRBJ1-1; D may be TRBD1 (5 bases). The CDR3 runs to 13 residues. Germline V lookup: CDR1 MNHEY, CDR2 SVGAGI. The V gene lost 6 bases and the J gene lost 6 bases, with 14 bases spanning the gap. CDR3 DNA sequence: TGTGCCAGCAGCCGCGACAGTGGAGCTGAAGCTTTCTTT. Protein: CASSRDSGAEAFF.

The genes are TRBV19 and TRBJ2-7; D gene unclear. The CDR3 is 15 amino acids. V shed 5 bases and J shed 0 bases, with 14 bases lying between them. Germline CDR1 reads LNHDA; CDR2 reads SQIVND (reference sequence). CDR3 residues: CASSEMVLSSYEQYF. CDR3 coding DNA: TGTGCCAGTAGTGAGATGGTGCTGAGCTCCTACGAGCAGTACTTC.

V is TRBV24-1 and J is TRBJ1-2, with 8 bases lining up with TRBD1. Trimming took 10 bases from V and 3 from J; bases not matched to a gene: 0. CDR3 length: 11 residues. CDR1 is KGHDR, CDR2 SFDVKD, per germline. CDR3 sequence: CATQGDYGYTF. CDR3 coding DNA: TGTGCCACACAGGGGGACTATGGCTACACCTTC.

This chain connects TRBV5-1 to TRBJ2-7; TRBD2 matches 8 bases. The CDR3 totals 18 residues. Trimming removed 3 bases from V and 2 bases from J; junction bases left unmatched: 16. CDR1 SGHRS and CDR2 YFSETQ come from the germline V gene. The CDR3 nucleotides read TGCGCCAGCAGCTCGGGGGGGACGGGGCGTCCTAGCGCCTACGAGCAGTACTTC. Amino acid sequence: CASSSGGTGRPSAYEQYF.

The rearrangement links TRBV7-3 to TRBJ2-2; 11 bases line up with TRBD2. The germline V gene has CDR1 SGHTA and CDR2 FQGTGA. J lost 5 bases, V lost 5 bases, and 7 bases had no gene match. CDR3 length: 16 amino acids. CDR3 nucleotides: TGTGCCAGCAGCACAACTAGCGGGAGAGGTACCGGGGAGCTGTTTTTT. Protein: CASSTTSGRGTGELFF.